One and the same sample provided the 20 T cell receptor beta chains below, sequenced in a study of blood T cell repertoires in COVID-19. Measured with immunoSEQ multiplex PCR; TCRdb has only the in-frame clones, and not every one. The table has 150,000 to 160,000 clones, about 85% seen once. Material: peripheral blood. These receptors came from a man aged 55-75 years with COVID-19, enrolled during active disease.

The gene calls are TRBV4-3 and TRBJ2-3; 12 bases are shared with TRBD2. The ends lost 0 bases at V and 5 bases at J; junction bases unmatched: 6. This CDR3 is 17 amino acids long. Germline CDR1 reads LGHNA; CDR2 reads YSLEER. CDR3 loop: CASSQEASGRAGDTQYF. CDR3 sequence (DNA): TGCGCCAGCAGCCAAGAAGCTAGCGGGAGGGCTGGAGATACGCAGTATTTT.

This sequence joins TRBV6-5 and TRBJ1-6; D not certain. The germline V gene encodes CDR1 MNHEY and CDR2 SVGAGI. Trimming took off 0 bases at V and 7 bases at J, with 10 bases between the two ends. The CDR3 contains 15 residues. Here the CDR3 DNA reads TGTGCCAGCAGTTACTCGAGTCGTCGGAATTCACCCCTCCACTTT. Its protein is CASSYSSRRNSPLHF.

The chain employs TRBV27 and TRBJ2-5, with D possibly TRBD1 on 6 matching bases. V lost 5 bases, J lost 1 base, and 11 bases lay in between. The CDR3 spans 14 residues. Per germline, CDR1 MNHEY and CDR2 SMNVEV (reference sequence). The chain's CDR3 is CASSVPGVQETQYF. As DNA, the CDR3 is TGTGCCAGCAGTGTCCCAGGGGTCCAAGAGACCCAGTACTTC.

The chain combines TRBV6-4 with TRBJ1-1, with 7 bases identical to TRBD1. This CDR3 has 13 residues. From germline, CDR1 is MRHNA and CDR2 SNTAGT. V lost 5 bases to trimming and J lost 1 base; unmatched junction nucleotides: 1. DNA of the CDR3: TGTGCCAGCAGTCGGACAGGGAACACTGAAGCTTTCTTT. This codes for CASSRTGNTEAFF.

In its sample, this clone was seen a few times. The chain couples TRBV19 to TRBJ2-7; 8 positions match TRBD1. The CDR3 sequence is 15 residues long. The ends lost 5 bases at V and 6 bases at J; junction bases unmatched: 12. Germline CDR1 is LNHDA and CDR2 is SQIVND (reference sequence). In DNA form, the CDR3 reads TGTGCCAGTAGTCCGATACCGAGAACAGGGGGCGAGCAGTACTTC. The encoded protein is CASSPIPRTGGEQYF.

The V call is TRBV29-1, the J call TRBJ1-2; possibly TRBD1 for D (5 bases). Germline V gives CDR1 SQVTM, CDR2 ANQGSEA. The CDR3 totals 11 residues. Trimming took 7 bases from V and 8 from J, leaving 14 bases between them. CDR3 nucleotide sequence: TGCAGCGCCGAACGGCAGGGAGGCTACACCTTC. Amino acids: CSAERQGGYTF.

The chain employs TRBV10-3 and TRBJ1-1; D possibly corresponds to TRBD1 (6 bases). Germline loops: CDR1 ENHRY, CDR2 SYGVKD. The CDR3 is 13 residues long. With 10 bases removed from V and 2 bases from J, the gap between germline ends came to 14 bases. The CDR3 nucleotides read TGTGCCACCTCCGGACAGATAAACACTGAAGCTTTCTTT. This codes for CATSGQINTEAFF.

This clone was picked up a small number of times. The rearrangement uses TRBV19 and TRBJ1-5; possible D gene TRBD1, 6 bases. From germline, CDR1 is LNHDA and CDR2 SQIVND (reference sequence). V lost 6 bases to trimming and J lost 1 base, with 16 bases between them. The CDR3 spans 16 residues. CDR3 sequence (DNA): TGTGCCAGTAGAACCGCACAGGGTAGGAGCAATCAGCCCCAGCATTTT. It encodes CASRTAQGRSNQPQHF.

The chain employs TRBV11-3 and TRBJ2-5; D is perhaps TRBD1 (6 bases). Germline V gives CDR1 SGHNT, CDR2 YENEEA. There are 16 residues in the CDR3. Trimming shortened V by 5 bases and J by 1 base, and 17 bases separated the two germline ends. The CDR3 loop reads CASSPGTSSSQETQYF. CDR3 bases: TGTGCCAGCAGCCCAGGGACATCATCTTCCCAAGAGACCCAGTACTTC.

The CDR3, as DNA: TGCGCCAGCAGCCAAGGGCCTTTACCCACCGGGGAGCTGTTTTTT. Translation gives CASSQGPLPTGELFF. This chain connects TRBV4-1 to TRBJ2-2; D is unresolved. Germline CDR1 and CDR2: MGHRA and YSYEKL. The V gene lost 1 base and the J gene lost 4 bases, with 10 bases spanning the gap. CDR3 length: 15 amino acids.

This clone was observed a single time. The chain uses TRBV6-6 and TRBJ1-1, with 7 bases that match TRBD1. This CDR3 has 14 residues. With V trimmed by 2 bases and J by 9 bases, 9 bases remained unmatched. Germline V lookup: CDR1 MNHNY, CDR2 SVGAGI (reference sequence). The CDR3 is CASSYPGQKKKAFF. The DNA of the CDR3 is TGTGCCAGCAGTTACCCGGGACAGAAGAAGAAAGCTTTCTTT.

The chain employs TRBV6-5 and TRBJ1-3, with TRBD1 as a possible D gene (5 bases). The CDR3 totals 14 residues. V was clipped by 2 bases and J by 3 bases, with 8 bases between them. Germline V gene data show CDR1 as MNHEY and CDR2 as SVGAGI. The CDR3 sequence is CASSYGTNGNTIYF. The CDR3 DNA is TGTGCCAGCAGTTACGGGACTAATGGAAACACCATATATTTT.

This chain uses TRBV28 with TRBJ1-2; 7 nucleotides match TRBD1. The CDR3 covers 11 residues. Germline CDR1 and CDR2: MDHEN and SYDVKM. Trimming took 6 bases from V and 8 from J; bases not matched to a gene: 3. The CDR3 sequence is CASRYRGGYTF. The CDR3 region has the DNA TGTGCCAGCAGATACAGGGGCGGCTACACCTTC.

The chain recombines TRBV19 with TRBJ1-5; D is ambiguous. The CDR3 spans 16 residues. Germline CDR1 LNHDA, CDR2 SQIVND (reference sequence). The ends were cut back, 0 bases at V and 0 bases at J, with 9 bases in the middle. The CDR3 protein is CASSIDQDFSNQPQHF. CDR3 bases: TGTGCCAGTAGTATAGACCAGGATTTTAGCAATCAGCCCCAGCATTTT.

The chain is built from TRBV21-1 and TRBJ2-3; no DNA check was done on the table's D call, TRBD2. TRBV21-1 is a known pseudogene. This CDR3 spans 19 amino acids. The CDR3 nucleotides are TGTGCCAGCAGCAAAAGGCGCCCCTGGGGGGGGGCCGGCTCAGATACGCAGTATTTT. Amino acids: CASSKRRPWGGAGSDTQYF.

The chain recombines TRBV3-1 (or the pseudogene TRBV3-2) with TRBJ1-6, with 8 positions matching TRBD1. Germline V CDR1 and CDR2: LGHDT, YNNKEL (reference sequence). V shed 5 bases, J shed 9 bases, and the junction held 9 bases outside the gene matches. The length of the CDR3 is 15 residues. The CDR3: CASSLVGQGGSPLHF. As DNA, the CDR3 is TGTGCCAGCAGCTTGGTAGGACAGGGCGGTTCACCCCTCCACTTT.

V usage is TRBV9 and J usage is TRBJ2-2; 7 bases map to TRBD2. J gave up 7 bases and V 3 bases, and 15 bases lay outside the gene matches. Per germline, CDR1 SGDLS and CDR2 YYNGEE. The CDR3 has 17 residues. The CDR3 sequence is CASSGGWAGVNGGELFF. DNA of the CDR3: TGTGCCAGCAGCGGAGGCTGGGCGGGAGTAAATGGCGGGGAGCTGTTTTTT.

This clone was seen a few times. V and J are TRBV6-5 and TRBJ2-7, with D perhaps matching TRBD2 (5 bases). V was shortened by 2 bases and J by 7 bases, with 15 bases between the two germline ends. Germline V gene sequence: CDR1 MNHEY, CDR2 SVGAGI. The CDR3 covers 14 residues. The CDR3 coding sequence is TGTGCCAGCAGTTACCCGGGAACCCCTAGGGAGCAGTACTTC. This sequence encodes CASSYPGTPREQYF.

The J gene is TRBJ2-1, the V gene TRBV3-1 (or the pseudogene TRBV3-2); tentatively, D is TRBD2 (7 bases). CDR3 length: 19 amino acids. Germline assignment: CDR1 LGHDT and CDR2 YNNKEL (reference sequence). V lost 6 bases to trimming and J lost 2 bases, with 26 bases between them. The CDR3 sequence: CASSRNGGRGGPAYNEQFF. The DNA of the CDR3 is TGTGCCAGCAGTCGAAACGGTGGTCGCGGGGGCCCAGCCTACAATGAGCAGTTCTTC.

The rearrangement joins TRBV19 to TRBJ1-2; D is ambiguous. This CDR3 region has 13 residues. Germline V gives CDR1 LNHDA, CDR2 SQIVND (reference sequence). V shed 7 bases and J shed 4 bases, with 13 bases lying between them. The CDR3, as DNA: TGTGCCAGTACGAGGGAGAACTCCTATGGCTACACCTTC. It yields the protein CASTRENSYGYTF.